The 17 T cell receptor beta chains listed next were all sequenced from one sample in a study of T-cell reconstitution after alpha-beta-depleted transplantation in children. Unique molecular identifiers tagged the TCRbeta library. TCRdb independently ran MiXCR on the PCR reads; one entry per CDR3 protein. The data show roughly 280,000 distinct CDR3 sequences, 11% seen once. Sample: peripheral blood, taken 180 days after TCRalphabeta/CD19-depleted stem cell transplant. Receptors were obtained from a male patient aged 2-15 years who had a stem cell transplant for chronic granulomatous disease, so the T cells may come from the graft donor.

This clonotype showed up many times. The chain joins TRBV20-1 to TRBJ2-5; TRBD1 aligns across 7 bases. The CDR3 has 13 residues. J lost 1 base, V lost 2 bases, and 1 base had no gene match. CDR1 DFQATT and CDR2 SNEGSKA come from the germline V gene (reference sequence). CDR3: CSARNRGQETQYF. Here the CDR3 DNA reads TGCAGTGCTAGAAACAGGGGCCAAGAGACCCAGTACTTC.

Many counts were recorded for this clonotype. The CDR3 DNA is TGTGCCAGCTCACCGGCGGCCCAGTGGTCGTACAATGAGCAGTTCTTC. Translating gives CASSPAAQWSYNEQFF. This chain links TRBV18 with TRBJ2-1; D unclear. Trimming stripped 3 bases from V and 4 bases from J, with 16 bases between. Germline V gene sequence: CDR1 KGHSH, CDR2 LQKENI. This CDR3 is 16 amino acids long.

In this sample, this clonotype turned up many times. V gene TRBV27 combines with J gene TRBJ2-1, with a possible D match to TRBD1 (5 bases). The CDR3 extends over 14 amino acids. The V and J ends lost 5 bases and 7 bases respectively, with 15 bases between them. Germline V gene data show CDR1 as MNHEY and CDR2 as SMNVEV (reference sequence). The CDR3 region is CASSLPSRGNEQFF. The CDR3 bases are TGTGCCAGCAGTCTCCCTTCAAGGGGAAATGAGCAGTTCTTC.

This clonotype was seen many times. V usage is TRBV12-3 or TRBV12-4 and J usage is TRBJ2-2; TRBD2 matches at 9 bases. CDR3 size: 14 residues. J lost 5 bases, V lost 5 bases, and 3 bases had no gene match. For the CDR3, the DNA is TGTGCCAGCAGTCGTGCGGGGGGGACCGGGGAGCTGTTTTTT. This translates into CASSRAGGTGELFF.

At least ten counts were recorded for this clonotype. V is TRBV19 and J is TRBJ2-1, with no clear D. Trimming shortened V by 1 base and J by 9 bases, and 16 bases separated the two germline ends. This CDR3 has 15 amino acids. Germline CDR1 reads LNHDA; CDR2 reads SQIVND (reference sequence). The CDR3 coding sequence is TGTGCCAGTAGTATAGGCCCTCCCCAGCGTTTTGAGCAGTTCTTC. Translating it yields CASSIGPPQRFEQFF.

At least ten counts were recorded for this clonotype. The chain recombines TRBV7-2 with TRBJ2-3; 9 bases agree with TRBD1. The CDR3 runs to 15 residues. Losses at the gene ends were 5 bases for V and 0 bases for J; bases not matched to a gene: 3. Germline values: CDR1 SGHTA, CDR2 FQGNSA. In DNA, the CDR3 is TGTGCCAGCAGCGAACAGGGGGCCAGCACAGATACGCAGTATTTT. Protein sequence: CASSEQGASTDTQYF.

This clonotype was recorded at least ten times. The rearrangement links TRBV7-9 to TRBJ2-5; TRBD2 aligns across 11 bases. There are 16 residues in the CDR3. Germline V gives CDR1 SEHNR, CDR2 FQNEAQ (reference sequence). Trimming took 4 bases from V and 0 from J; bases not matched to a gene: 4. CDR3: CASSWGLAVYQETQYF. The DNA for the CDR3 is TGTGCCAGCAGCTGGGGACTAGCGGTGTACCAAGAGACCCAGTACTTC.

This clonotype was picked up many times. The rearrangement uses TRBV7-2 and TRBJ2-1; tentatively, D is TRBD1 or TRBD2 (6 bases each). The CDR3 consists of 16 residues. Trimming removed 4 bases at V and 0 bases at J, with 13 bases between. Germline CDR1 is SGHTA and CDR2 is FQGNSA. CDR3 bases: TGTGCCAGCAGCTGGGAGGCAGGGGCCTCCTACAATGAGCAGTTCTTC. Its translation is CASSWEAGASYNEQFF. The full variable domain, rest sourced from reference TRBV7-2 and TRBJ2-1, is GAGVSQSPSNKVTEKGKDVELRCDPISGHTALYWYRQSLGQGLEFLIYFQGNSAPDKSGLPSDRFSAERTGGSVSTLTIQRTQQEDSAVYLCASSWEAGASYNEQFFGPGTRLTVL.

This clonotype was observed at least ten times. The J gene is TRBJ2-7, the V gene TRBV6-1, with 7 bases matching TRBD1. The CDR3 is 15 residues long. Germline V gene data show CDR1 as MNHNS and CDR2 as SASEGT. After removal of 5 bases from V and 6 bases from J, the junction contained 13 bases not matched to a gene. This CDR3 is CASSPLGQKTSEQYF. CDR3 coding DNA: TGTGCCAGCAGTCCTTTGGGACAGAAGACCAGCGAGCAGTACTTC.

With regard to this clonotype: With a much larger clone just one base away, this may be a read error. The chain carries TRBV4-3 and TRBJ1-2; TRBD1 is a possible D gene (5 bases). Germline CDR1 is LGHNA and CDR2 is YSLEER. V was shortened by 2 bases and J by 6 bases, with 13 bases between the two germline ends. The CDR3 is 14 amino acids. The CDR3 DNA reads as TGCGCCAGCAGCCAACTAAGGACACCCGATGGCTACACCTTC. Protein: CASSQLRTPDGYTF.

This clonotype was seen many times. CDR3 DNA: TGCAGTGCCACCGGGACTACCACAGATACGCAGTATTTT. Translation: CSATGTTTDTQYF. The chain recombines TRBV20-1 with TRBJ2-3; 7 bases are a match to TRBD2. The germline gives CDR1 DFQATT, CDR2 SNEGSKA (reference sequence). CDR3 length: 13 amino acids. The J segment lost 2 bases and the V segment lost 6 bases, leaving 5 bases of the junction unmatched.

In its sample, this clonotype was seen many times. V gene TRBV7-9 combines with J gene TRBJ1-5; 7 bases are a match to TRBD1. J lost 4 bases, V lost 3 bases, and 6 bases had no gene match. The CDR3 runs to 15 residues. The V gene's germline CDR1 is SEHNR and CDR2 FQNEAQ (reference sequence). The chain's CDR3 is CASSFTDRKNQPQHF. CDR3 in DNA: TGTGCCAGCAGCTTTACGGACAGGAAAAATCAGCCCCAGCATTTT.

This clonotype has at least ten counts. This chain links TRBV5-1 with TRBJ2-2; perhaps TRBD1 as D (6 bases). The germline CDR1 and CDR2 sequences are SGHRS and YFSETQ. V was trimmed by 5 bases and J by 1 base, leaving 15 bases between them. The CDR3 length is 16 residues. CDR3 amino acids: CASRWTGTRNTGELFF. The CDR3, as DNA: TGCGCCAGCAGGTGGACCGGGACACGGAACACCGGGGAGCTGTTTTTT.

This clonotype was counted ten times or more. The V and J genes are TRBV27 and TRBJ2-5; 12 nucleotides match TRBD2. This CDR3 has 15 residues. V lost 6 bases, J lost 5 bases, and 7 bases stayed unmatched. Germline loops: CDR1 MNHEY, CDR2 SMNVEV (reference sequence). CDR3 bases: TGTGCCAGCAGCTCTAGCGGGGGGGCCGTCGAGACCCAGTACTTC. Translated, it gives CASSSSGGAVETQYF.

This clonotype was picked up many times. CDR3 sequence reads: CSVAQGAITGELFF. CDR3 DNA: TGCAGCGTTGCGCAGGGGGCTATCACCGGGGAGCTGTTTTTT. This chain uses TRBV29-1 with TRBJ2-2; the match to TRBD1 covers 8 bases. This CDR3 has 14 amino acids. Germline V gene lookup returns CDR1 SQVTM and CDR2 ANQGSEA. With 4 bases clipped from V and 4 bases from J, the junction kept 5 bases outside the gene matches.

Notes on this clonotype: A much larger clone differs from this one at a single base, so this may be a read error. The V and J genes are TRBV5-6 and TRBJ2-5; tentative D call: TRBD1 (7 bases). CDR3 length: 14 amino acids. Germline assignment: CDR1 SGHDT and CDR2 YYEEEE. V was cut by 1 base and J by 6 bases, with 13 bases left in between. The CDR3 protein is CASSLTGAGKTQYF. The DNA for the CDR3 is TGTGCCAGCAGCTTGACAGGGGCGGGAAAGACCCAGTACTTC.

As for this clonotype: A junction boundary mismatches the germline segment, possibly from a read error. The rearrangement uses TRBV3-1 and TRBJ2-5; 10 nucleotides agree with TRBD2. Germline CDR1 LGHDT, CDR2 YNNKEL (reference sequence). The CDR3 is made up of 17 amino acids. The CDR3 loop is CATSHISGRKGRETQYF. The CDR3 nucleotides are TGTGCCACCAGCCACATTAGCGGGAGGAAGGGTAGAGAGACCCAGTACTTC.